Listed below are T cell receptor beta chains from one sample, sequenced in a study of cytomegalovirus exposure and HLA in healthy donors. The repertoire was sequenced with immunoSEQ multiplex PCR; TCRdb's copy has only in-frame clones and lacks some. The profile covers more than 100,000 clones, with roughly 74% appearing a single time and less than 7% taken by the ten largest. The sequenced material came from PBMCs. The origin of the receptors is a woman aged 45-59 years in good health and CMV-seropositive. Both conserved end residues are part of each CDR3. Fields, in order: clone size, V gene, D gene, J gene, CDR3 DNA, CDR3 protein. A D gene is named only where the DNA matches it firmly. Clone size appears in some rows only: once, few, many, or a class for an expanded clone.

>few|TRBV6-1|NA|TRBJ2-7
TGTGCCAGCGTCCTTGGCACCGAGCAGTACTTC
CASVLGTEQYF
>NA|TRBV6-5|TRBD2|TRBJ2-7
TGTGCCAGCAGTCCCGGACTAGCGACCACCTACGAGCAGTACTTC
CASSPGLATTYEQYF
>NA|TRBV9|TRBD1|TRBJ1-2
TGTGCCAGCAGCCCCAAGGGGACAGGGATTGGCTACACCTTC
CASSPKGTGIGYTF
>NA|TRBV15|TRBD1|TRBJ1-6
TGTGCCACCAGCAGGCCATCGGGACAGGGTTATTCACCCCTCCACTTT
CATSRPSGQGYSPLHF
>once|TRBV19|TRBD1|TRBJ1-1
TGTGCCAGTAGTGACAGGGGGAACACTGAAGCTTTCTTT
CASSDRGNTEAFF
>NA|TRBV6-4|TRBD1|TRBJ1-2
TGTGCCAGCAGCTCCGGGACAGGGCTGGGTGGCTACACCTTC
CASSSGTGLGGYTF
>once|TRBV5-4|TRBD1|TRBJ1-3
TGTGCCAGCAGCTTGGCAGGGGGCTCGGGAAACACCATATATTTT
CASSLAGGSGNTIYF
>NA|TRBV7-2|NA|TRBJ2-7
TGTGCCAGCAGCCCGCCCGGCTACGAGCAGTACTTC
CASSPPGYEQYF
>few|TRBV5-1|TRBD2|TRBJ2-2
TGCGCCAGTTCCCCCCAGGGACTAGATTTTTCAGGGGAGCTGTTTTTT
CASSPQGLDFSGELFF
>NA|TRBV5-1|TRBD2|TRBJ2-3
TGCGCCAGCAGCACTAGCGGGAACACAGATACGCAGTATTTT
CASSTSGNTDTQYF
>NA|TRBV29-1|NA|TRBJ1-5
TGCAGCGTTACCGGTCCTTACAATCAGCCCCAGCATTTT
CSVTGPYNQPQHF
>NA|TRBV30|TRBD2|TRBJ2-5
TGTGCCTGGAGCGAATGGGGGGGCCAAGAGACCCAGTACTTC
CAWSEWGGQETQYF
>NA|TRBV5-4|NA|TRBJ2-3
TGTGCCAGCAGCTCCAGCGGGAGCACAGATACGCAGTATTTT
CASSSSGSTDTQYF
>few|TRBV9|NA|TRBJ2-1
TGTGCCAGCAGCTCCGAAGGGGGTTTGAGCTCCTACAATGAGCAGTTCTTC
CASSSEGGLSSYNEQFF
>NA|TRBV4-1|TRBD1|TRBJ1-2
TGCGCCAGCAGCCGCCTCACAGGGGGCTCATACTATGGCTACACCTTC
CASSRLTGGSYYGYTF
>NA|TRBV7-2|NA|TRBJ1-5
TGTGCCAGCAGTTCGCAGATTGCTCAGCCCCAGCATTTT
CASSSQIAQPQHF
>NA|TRBV5-6|NA|TRBJ2-7
TGTGCCAGCAGCTCCGCGGGATACTACGAGCAGTACTTC
CASSSAGYYEQYF
>NA|TRBV5-4|TRBD2|TRBJ2-3
TGTGCCAGCAGCTTGGAGCGGGGGACAGATACGCAGTATTTT
CASSLERGTDTQYF
>NA|TRBV18|NA|TRBJ2-3
TGTGCCAGCTCCCAGGACACAGATACGCAGTATTTT
CASSQDTDTQYF
>NA|TRBV19|NA|TRBJ2-1
TGTGCCAGTAGTACAGGGACATTCTACAATGAGCAGTTCTTC
CASSTGTFYNEQFF
>NA|TRBV9|NA|TRBJ1-4
TGTGCCAGCAGCGTAGATCACGGGAACGAAAAACTGTTTTTT
CASSVDHGNEKLFF
>NA|TRBV14|TRBD1|TRBJ1-3
TGTGCCAGCAGCTACCTGACAGGGAAGAGCTCTGGAAACACCATATATTTT
CASSYLTGKSSGNTIYF
>NA|TRBV12-5|NA|TRBJ2-7
TGTGCTAGTGGTACCGGAGGCGTCTACGAGCAGTACTTC
CASGTGGVYEQYF
>few|TRBV6-5|NA|TRBJ2-1
TGTGCCAGCAGCCAATTACAGGACTACAATGAGCAGTTCTTC
CASSQLQDYNEQFF
>few|TRBV7-2|NA|TRBJ2-7
TGTGCCAGCAGCTTAGTGGCAGGGGAAGACTACGAGCAGTACTTC
CASSLVAGEDYEQYF
>few|TRBV7-6|NA|TRBJ1-1
TGTGCCAGCAGCTTAGGGGCGAACACTGAAGCTTTCTTT
CASSLGANTEAFF
>NA|TRBV29-1|NA|TRBJ2-2
TGCAGCGTTGACAGGGCGAACACCGGGGAGCTGTTTTTT
CSVDRANTGELFF
>NA|TRBV29-1|NA|TRBJ2-1
TGCAGCGTTGGGAGAGTCTACAATGAGCAGTTCTTC
CSVGRVYNEQFF
>few|TRBV27|NA|TRBJ1-4
TGTGCCAGCAGTTTAGCCCCGGGGGTGGGAGAAAAACTGTTTTTT
CASSLAPGVGEKLFF
>NA|TRBV7-8|TRBD1|TRBJ2-5
TGTGCCAGCAACCACAGGGGCCCTCAAGAGACCCAGTACTTC
CASNHRGPQETQYF
>few|TRBV6-5|TRBD1|TRBJ1-2
TGTGCCAGCACCACAGGGGAATATGGCTACACCTTC
CASTTGEYGYTF
>few|TRBV11-2|NA|TRBJ1-6
TGTGCCAGCAGGGGGAATACAGGGTCCAATTCACCCCTCCACTTT
CASRGNTGSNSPLHF
>NA|TRBV7-2|TRBD2|TRBJ2-5
TGTGCCAGCAGCTTCGGCCGGGGGGGCCGATACCAAGAGACCCAGTACTTC
CASSFGRGGRYQETQYF